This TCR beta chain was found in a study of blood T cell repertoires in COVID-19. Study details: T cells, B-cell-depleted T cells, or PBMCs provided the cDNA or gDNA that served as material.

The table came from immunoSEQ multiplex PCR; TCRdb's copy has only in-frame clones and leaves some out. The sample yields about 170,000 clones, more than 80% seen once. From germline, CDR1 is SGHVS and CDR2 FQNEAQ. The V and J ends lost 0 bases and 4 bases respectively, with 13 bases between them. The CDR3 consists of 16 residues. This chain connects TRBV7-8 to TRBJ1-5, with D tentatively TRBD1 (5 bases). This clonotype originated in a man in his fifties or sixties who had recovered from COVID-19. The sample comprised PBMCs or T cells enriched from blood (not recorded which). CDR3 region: CASSLAGQGTNQPQHF. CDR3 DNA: TGTGCCAGCAGCTTAGCGGGGCAGGGTACGAATCAGCCCCAGCATTTT.